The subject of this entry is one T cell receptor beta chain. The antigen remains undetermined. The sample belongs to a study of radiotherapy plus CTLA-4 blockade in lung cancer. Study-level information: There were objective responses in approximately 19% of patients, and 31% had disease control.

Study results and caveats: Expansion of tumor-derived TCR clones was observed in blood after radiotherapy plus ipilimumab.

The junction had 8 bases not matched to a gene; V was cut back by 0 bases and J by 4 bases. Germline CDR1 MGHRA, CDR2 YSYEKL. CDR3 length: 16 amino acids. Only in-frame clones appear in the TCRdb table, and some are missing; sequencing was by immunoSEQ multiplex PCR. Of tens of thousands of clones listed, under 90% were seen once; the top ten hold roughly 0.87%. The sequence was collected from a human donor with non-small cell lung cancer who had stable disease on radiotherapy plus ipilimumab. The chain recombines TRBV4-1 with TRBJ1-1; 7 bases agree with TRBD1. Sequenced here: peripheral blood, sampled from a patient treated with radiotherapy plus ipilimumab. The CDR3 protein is CASSQDHTGQTTEAFF. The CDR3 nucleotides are TGCGCCAGCAGCCAAGATCACACGGGACAGACCACTGAAGCTTTCTTT.